This TCR beta chain was captured by sequencing in a study of shared clonotypes between healthy human individuals. The repertoire was sequenced with immunoSEQ multiplex PCR; TCRdb's copy has only in-frame clones and lacks some. The sample has 2 million to 2.5 million clones, 95% seen once. The CDR3 consists of 15 residues. With 5 bases removed from V and 7 bases from J, the gap between germline ends came to 20 bases. Germline lookup yields CDR1 MNHEY and CDR2 SVGAGI. This sequence joins TRBV6-5 and TRBJ1-2; no firm D call. The sequence came from a man in his late teens or twenties in good health. The sample taken for sequencing was naive CD4+ T cells sorted from blood. Documented subset: CD45RA+ positively selected. The CDR3 DNA follows: TGTGCCAGCAGTCGACCGGGCCCGGTCATAAGTGGCTACACCTTC. Translating gives CASSRPGPVISGYTF.